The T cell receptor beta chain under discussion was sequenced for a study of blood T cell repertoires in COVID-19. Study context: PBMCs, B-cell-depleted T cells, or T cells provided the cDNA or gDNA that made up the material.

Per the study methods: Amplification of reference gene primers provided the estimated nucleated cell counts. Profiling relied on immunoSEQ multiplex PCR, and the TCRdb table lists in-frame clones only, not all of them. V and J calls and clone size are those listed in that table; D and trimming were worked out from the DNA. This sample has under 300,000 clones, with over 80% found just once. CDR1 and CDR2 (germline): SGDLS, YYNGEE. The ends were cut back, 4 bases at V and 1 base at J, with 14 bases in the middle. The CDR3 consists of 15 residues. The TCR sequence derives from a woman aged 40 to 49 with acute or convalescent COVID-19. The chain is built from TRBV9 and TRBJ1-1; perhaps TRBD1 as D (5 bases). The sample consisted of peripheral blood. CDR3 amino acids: CASSPRHTGNTEAFF. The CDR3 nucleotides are TGTGCCAGCAGCCCCCGTCACACAGGGAACACTGAAGCTTTCTTT.